A selection of T cell receptor beta chains follows, all from one sample in a study of blood T cells in healthy people across ages. Each CDR3 protein gets one entry after TCRdb re-called the 5' RACE reads with MiXCR. The sample carries approximately 810,000 distinct CDR3 sequences, less than 35% recorded once. Sequencing was done on a sample of blood. The receptors were gathered from a woman older than 75 in good health. Each CDR3 is given with its conserved first and last residue. D genes are given only for firm matches. A row's size may be missing; if present it is once, few, many or a size class.

V gene	J gene	D gene	clone size	CDR3 DNA	CDR3 protein
TRBV29-1	TRBJ1-1	NA	few	TGCAGCGGGGGACCACAGAACACTGAAGCTTTCTTT	CSGGPQNTEAFF
TRBV7-9	TRBJ2-1	NA	NA	TGTGCCAGCAGCCCCGGGAGACGCAACGAGCGGTTCTTC	CASSPGRRNERFF
TRBV2	TRBJ2-5	TRBD2	few	TGTGCCAGCCGTGGCTTGACTAGCGGGGGGGCCAGGGAGACCCAGTACTTC	CASRGLTSGGARETQYF
TRBV20-1	TRBJ1-1	NA	NA	TGCAGTGCTCCCGCCAGGGGATATACTGAAGCTTTCTTT	CSAPARGYTEAFF
TRBV11-3	TRBJ2-3	NA	many	TGTGCCAGCAGGCCTTATGGGGAACTCAAAGATACGCAGTATTTT	CASRPYGELKDTQYF
TRBV5-1	TRBJ2-6	TRBD1	NA	TGCGCCAGCAGCCTAGGACAGGCTGCTGGGGCCAACGTCCTGACTTTC	CASSLGQAAGANVLTF
TRBV6-5	TRBJ2-1	NA	few	TGTGCCAGCACTCGGGGGAATGGGCAGTTCTTC	CASTRGNGQFF
TRBV6-5	TRBJ1-2	NA	NA	TGTGCCAGCAGTTACGGTTTAGGGAAGGATGGCTACACCTTC	CASSYGLGKDGYTF
TRBV12-3/TRBV12-4	TRBJ2-1	TRBD2	many	TGTGCCAGCAGTTTTAGCGGGGGGAGAGCGGACAATGAGCAGTTCTTC	CASSFSGGRADNEQFF
TRBV19	TRBJ1-2	TRBD1	NA	TGTGCCAGTAGTGGGGGACAGGGGATGAATGGCTACACCTTC	CASSGGQGMNGYTF
TRBV7-6	TRBJ2-5	TRBD1	NA	TGTGCCAGCAGCTCCCTCCGGTCCGACAGGGGCATAAAAAAGACCCAGTACTTC	CASSSLRSDRGIKKTQYF
TRBV28	TRBJ1-2	TRBD1	NA	TGTGCCAGCAGTCTACAGGGGGGAGGCTTTAACTATGGCTACACCTTC	CASSLQGGGFNYGYTF
TRBV14	TRBJ2-1	TRBD1	few	TGTGCCAGCAGCCTGACAGGGGGCATATCCTACAATGAGCAGTTCTTC	CASSLTGGISYNEQFF
TRBV6-2/TRBV6-3	TRBJ2-2	NA	NA	TGTGCCAGCACCGGGGCGTCCCTCCGCACCGGGGAGCTGTTTTTT	CASTGASLRTGELFF
TRBV20-1	TRBJ2-3	TRBD2	many	TGCAGTGCACCAACTAGCGGGGGGAACACAGATACGCAGTATTTT	CSAPTSGGNTDTQYF
TRBV6-2/TRBV6-3	TRBJ2-2	TRBD1	many	TGTGCCAGCAGCCCAACATTACAGGGGACCGGGGAGCTGTTTTTT	CASSPTLQGTGELFF
TRBV12-3/TRBV12-4	TRBJ2-3	NA	NA	TGTGCCAGCAGTTTGGGAACAGTCGGCACAGATACGGAATATTTT	CASSLGTVGTDTEYF
TRBV7-9	TRBJ1-6	NA	few	TGTGCCAGCAGCTTAGAGGCAGGCGCAAATTCACCCCTCCACTTT	CASSLEAGANSPLHF
TRBV20-1	TRBJ2-7	NA	once	TGCAGTGCTAGTGGCCCTTGGCGGTCCCTCTACGAGCAGTACTTC	CSASGPWRSLYEQYF
TRBV9	TRBJ2-1	TRBD2	many	TGTGCCAGCAGCCTGGGGACTAGCGGGCGAACCAATGAGCAGTTCTTC	CASSLGTSGRTNEQFF
TRBV7-6	TRBJ1-4	NA	few	TGTGCCAGCAGCATCAGGGCAACTAATGAAAAACTGTTTTTT	CASSIRATNEKLFF
TRBV27	TRBJ2-3	NA	NA	TGTGCCAGCGGCCTCATCACAGATACGCAGTATTTT	CASGLITDTQYF
TRBV7-2	TRBJ1-2	NA	many	TGTGCCAGCAGCCCGGGCCATAACTATGGCTACACCTTC	CASSPGHNYGYTF
TRBV5-1	TRBJ2-7	TRBD1	few	TGCGCCAGCAGCTTGCAAGGGGGCACCCCCTACGAGCAGTACTTC	CASSLQGGTPYEQYF
TRBV7-2	TRBJ2-1	TRBD1	many	TGTGCCAGCAGCACTTCCGGGACAGGGTTGTACAATGAGCAGTTCTTC	CASSTSGTGLYNEQFF
TRBV7-2	TRBJ1-6	TRBD1	many	TGTGCCAGCAGCCTATACCGACAGGGGGCTGGCTCACCCCTCCACTTT	CASSLYRQGAGSPLHF
TRBV6-1	TRBJ2-1	TRBD2	many	TGTGCCAGCAGTGGCGCAGCCCGACTAGCGGGGCCCTACAATGAGCAGTTCTTC	CASSGAARLAGPYNEQFF
TRBV18	TRBJ1-5	NA	NA	TGTGCCAGCTCACCAACAGGTTACTCAATGCCCCAGCATTTT	CASSPTGYSMPQHF
TRBV20-1	TRBJ1-4	NA	many	TGCAGTGCTAGTTTCCTTAATGAAAAACTGTTTTTT	CSASFLNEKLFF
TRBV7-9	TRBJ2-7	NA	many	TGTGCCAGCAGCGAGGGGACGGGCCACTACGAGCAGTACTTC	CASSEGTGHYEQYF
TRBV10-3	TRBJ2-7	TRBD1	many	TGTGCCATCAGTAAGACAGGGTCCTACGAGCAGTACTTC	CAISKTGSYEQYF
TRBV20-1	TRBJ1-1	NA	NA	TGCAGTGCTAGAGATCCTGAGGGGGCTGAAGCTTTCTTT	CSARDPEGAEAFF
TRBV3-1	TRBJ2-7	NA	few	TGTGCCAGCAGCCAAGCCCCGCAGGGGTCGAACCACGAGCAGTACTTC	CASSQAPQGSNHEQYF
TRBV5-1	TRBJ1-1	NA	few	TGCGCCAGCAGACCTAGGTCAGGGCAGGGTGAAGCTTTCTTT	CASRPRSGQGEAFF
TRBV5-1	TRBJ2-7	NA	many	TGCGCCAGCAGCTTGTTTGTCGGGTCGGGGAACGAGCAGTACTTC	CASSLFVGSGNEQYF
TRBV3-1	TRBJ2-3	TRBD2	NA	TGTGCCAGCAGCCAAGGGGTAGCGGGGGGTCGAGATACGCAGTATTTT	CASSQGVAGGRDTQYF
TRBV28	TRBJ2-5	NA	few	TGTGCCAGCAGTTTATCGAGGGGAGTGGGAAAGACCCAGTACTTC	CASSLSRGVGKTQYF
TRBV30	TRBJ2-2	NA	NA	TGTGCCTGGAGAGGACAGTTCACCGGGGAGGTGTTTTTT	CAWRGQFTGEVFF
TRBV5-1	TRBJ1-1	TRBD1	NA	TGCGCCAGCAGCTTGGGGGACAGGGAAGGGAATTCTTGGAACACTGAAGCTTTCTTT	CASSLGDREGNSWNTEAFF
TRBV2	TRBJ2-3	NA	few	TGTGCCAGCAGTGTGCGGAGGGTGGATACGCAGTATTTT	CASSVRRVDTQYF
TRBV4-2	TRBJ2-1	NA	few	TGTGCCAGCAGCGCAAACCAACCCGCCTACAATGAGCAGTTCTTC	CASSANQPAYNEQFF
TRBV24-1	TRBJ2-3	NA	NA	TGTGCCACCAGTGATACAGGTCAACCCGGCACAGATACGCAGTATTTT	CATSDTGQPGTDTQYF
TRBV5-6	TRBJ1-5	NA	few	TGTGCCAGCAGCTTGCTTGGGGACACGAAGCCCCAGCATTTT	CASSLLGDTKPQHF
TRBV21-1	TRBJ2-7	NA	NA	TGTGCCAGCATCCGCTACGAGCAGTACTTC	CASIRYEQYF
TRBV20-1	TRBJ2-3	NA	NA	TGCAGTGCTACTAATCTAAAGAAAGATACGCAGTATTTT	CSATNLKKDTQYF